Presented here are 27 T cell receptor beta chains from one specimen sequenced in a study of blood T cells in healthy people across ages. The use of a sample-barcoded 5' primer and a J-beta primer mix characterized a second PCR of about 6 to 12 cycles. MiXCR was run by TCRdb on the 5' RACE reads, yielding one entry per CDR3 protein. This sample has approximately 360,000 distinct CDR3 sequences, with about 52% found just once. The sequenced material came from blood. The receptors derive from a man in his fifties or sixties in good health.

The chain is built from TRBV6-2 or TRBV6-3 and TRBJ1-2; 9 bases agree with TRBD1. The junction had 7 bases not matched to a gene; V was cut back by 0 bases and J by 8 bases. This CDR3 region has 15 residues. Germline CDR1 reads MNHEY; CDR2 reads SVGEGT. CDR3 sequence reads: CASSYSPDRGIGYTF. The CDR3 nucleotides are TGTGCCAGCAGTTACTCTCCGGACAGGGGTATCGGCTACACCTTC.

V gene TRBV20-1 combines with J gene TRBJ2-7, with TRBD2 matching over 11 bases. The J call may be wrong; the DNA end is better matched by TRBJ2-5. The V gene's germline CDR1 is DFQATT and CDR2 SNEGSKA (reference sequence). The CDR3 loop spans 13 amino acids. CDR3 in amino acids: CSANSGRGETQYF. The CDR3 region has the DNA TGCAGTGCAAATAGCGGGAGGGGAGAGACCCAGTACTTC.

The sample holds many counts of this clonotype. The gene calls are TRBV6-2 or TRBV6-3 and TRBJ2-7; D might be TRBD1 (6 bases). V was trimmed by 8 bases and J by 0 bases, leaving 11 bases between them. Germline lookup yields CDR1 MNHEY and CDR2 SVGEGT. This CDR3 spans 13 amino acids. DNA for the CDR3: TGTGCCAGCCTCGGACAGAGCTCCTACGAGCAGTACTTC. Translating gives CASLGQSSYEQYF.

The chain is built from TRBV20-1 and TRBJ2-5; 8 nucleotides align to TRBD2. The V gene's germline CDR1 is DFQATT and CDR2 SNEGSKA (reference sequence). V lost 3 bases, J lost 11 bases, and 23 bases stayed unmatched. This CDR3 has 17 residues. CDR3 sequence reads: CSARPYGRADRTVGQYF. CDR3 sequence (DNA): TGCAGTGCTAGGCCGTACGGGAGGGCAGACCGGACAGTCGGGCAGTACTTC.

This clonotype was counted a few times. The rearrangement links TRBV20-1 to TRBJ2-1, with 9 bases that match TRBD2. Germline V gene lookup returns CDR1 DFQATT and CDR2 SNEGSKA (reference sequence). J lost 10 bases, V lost 3 bases, and 13 bases had no gene match. The CDR3 has 15 residues. The CDR3 DNA follows: TGCAGTGCTAGGTGGCTAGCGGGAAGTGGACCCGAGCAGTTCTTC. This sequence encodes CSARWLAGSGPEQFF.

This clonotype has just a few counts. The chain employs TRBV7-9 and TRBJ2-7, with D perhaps TRBD1 (6 bases). Germline V gene lookup returns CDR1 SEHNR and CDR2 FQNEAQ (reference sequence). CDR3 size: 14 residues. The V gene lost 5 bases and the J gene lost 5 bases, with 16 bases spanning the gap. For the CDR3, the DNA is TGTGCCAGCAGCCGGAGCAGGGGCGAGCACGAGCAGTACTTC. Encoded protein: CASSRSRGEHEQYF.

The sample holds one count of this clonotype. Written as DNA, the CDR3 is TGTGCCAGCAGCCAGGGAACTAATGAAAAACTGTTTTTT. The encoded protein is CASSQGTNEKLFF. The V gene is TRBV12-3 or TRBV12-4, the J gene TRBJ1-4; a weak D match, TRBD1 (5 bases). The CDR3 loop spans 13 amino acids. V was cut by 6 bases and J by 1 base, with 6 bases left in between.

The chain has TRBV5-6 and TRBJ2-5; D may be TRBD2 (6 bases). The ends were cut back, 3 bases at V and 5 bases at J, with 17 bases in the middle. This CDR3 is 15 amino acids long. Germline CDR1 reads SGHDT; CDR2 reads YYEEEE. The CDR3 loop is CASSSAGTPAETQYF. The DNA for the CDR3 is TGTGCCAGCAGCTCGGCCGGGACTCCCGCCGAGACCCAGTACTTC.

The V call is TRBV5-6, the J call TRBJ2-1; the D is unclear. Deletions cut 2 bases from V and 10 bases from J, with 10 bases between. The CDR3 is 12 residues long. Germline CDR1 SGHDT, CDR2 YYEEEE. In DNA form, the CDR3 reads TGTGCCAGCAGCTTCAGTGTTGCCGAGCAGTTCTTC. Translated: CASSFSVAEQFF.

This chain joins TRBV2 and TRBJ2-7; weak D call: TRBD1 (6 bases). Germline V gene data show CDR1 as SNHLY and CDR2 as FYNNEI. Trimming removed 7 bases from V and 6 bases from J, with 19 bases in between. The CDR3 runs to 14 residues. The CDR3 protein is CASKAQGPQLEQYF. The CDR3 DNA follows: TGTGCCAGCAAGGCCCAGGGGCCCCAACTCGAGCAGTACTTC.

On this clonotype itself: Because the CDR3 is missing its conserved closing phenylalanine or tryptophan, this is likely a read error. V gene TRBV18 combines with J gene TRBJ1-1; no reliable D call. This CDR3 is built from 13 residues. V was cut by 8 bases and J by 0 bases, with 10 bases left in between. Germline V gene sequence: CDR1 KGHSH, CDR2 LQKENI. CDR3 bases: TGTGCCAGCCTTCAAAGGATGAACACTGAAGCTTTCGTT. Its translation is CASLQRMNTEAFV.

This clonotype has only a few counts. This chain connects TRBV20-1 to TRBJ2-7; a weak D match, TRBD1 (6 bases). Germline V CDR1 and CDR2: DFQATT, SNEGSKA (reference sequence). The V end was cut by 5 bases, the J end by 3 bases, with 14 bases between. This CDR3 contains 13 residues. Here the CDR3 DNA reads TGCAGTGCTGCCCGGCAGGGGCACTACGAGCAGTACTTC. This translates into CSAARQGHYEQYF.

This clonotype was detected only a few times. The V gene is TRBV27, the J gene TRBJ2-5, with D possibly TRBD1 on 5 matching bases. Germline values: CDR1 MNHEY, CDR2 SMNVEV (reference sequence). V was cut by 0 bases and J by 7 bases, with 9 bases left in between. The CDR3 sequence is 13 residues long. The CDR3 DNA sequence: TGTGCCAGCAGTTTATCATTTAGGGGGACCCAGTACTTC. Residues: CASSLSFRGTQYF.

This clonotype showed up just a few times. The V call is TRBV29-1, the J call TRBJ2-5; 9 bases fit TRBD1. The CDR3 totals 13 residues. Germline loops: CDR1 SQVTM, CDR2 ANQGSEA. Trimming at V came to 5 bases and at J to 4 bases, leaving 5 bases not matched to a gene. The CDR3 loop is CSVHRTGAETQYF. CDR3 bases: TGCAGCGTTCACCGGACAGGGGCAGAGACCCAGTACTTC.

The sample holds a few counts of this clonotype. The chain has TRBV19 and TRBJ2-7, with D perhaps TRBD1 (5 bases). Germline V CDR1 and CDR2: LNHDA, SQIVND (reference sequence). CDR3 size: 14 residues. V was pared by 2 bases and J by 7 bases, with 15 bases between. CDR3 protein: CASSISPTGLEQYF. The CDR3 DNA follows: TGTGCCAGTAGTATATCCCCTACAGGTTTGGAGCAGTACTTC.

This clonotype came up a few times. The chain uses TRBV12-3 or TRBV12-4 and TRBJ1-2; a weak D match, TRBD1 (6 bases). V was trimmed by 2 bases and J by 8 bases, leaving 9 bases between them. This CDR3 is 12 amino acids long. CDR3 nucleotides: TGTGCCAGCAGTTTAAACAGGGAGGGCTACACCTTC. Translating gives CASSLNREGYTF.

The chain couples TRBV7-9 to TRBJ2-4; D is uncertain. The DNA end favors TRBJ2-7, so the J call may be wrong. CDR1 is SEHNR and CDR2 is FQNEAQ in the germline V gene (reference sequence). The CDR3 runs 13 residues. The chain's CDR3 is CASSPGYIYEQYF. The CDR3, as DNA: TGTGCCAGCAGCCCGGGCTACATCTACGAGCAGTACTTC.

The rearrangement joins TRBV5-1 to TRBJ1-6; D gene uncertain. The CDR3 totals 18 residues. Germline lookup yields CDR1 SGHRS and CDR2 YFSETQ. V lost 1 base to trimming and J lost 6 bases, with 20 bases between them. CDR3 coding DNA: TGCGCCAGCAGCTTGAGGGCGAGAACGACCCGAGGTAATTCACCCCTCCACTTT. It encodes CASSLRARTTRGNSPLHF.

The gene calls are TRBV4-3 and TRBJ2-5; perhaps TRBD2 as D (5 bases). The CDR3 sequence is 16 residues long. CDR1 LGHNA and CDR2 YSLEER come from the germline V gene. The V end lost 0 bases, the J end lost 4 bases, and 15 bases lay between the germline ends. For the CDR3, the DNA is TGCGCCAGCAGCCAAGACGTCGAGGGAGAGGGAGAGACCCAGTACTTC. Encoded protein: CASSQDVEGEGETQYF.

The chain couples TRBV4-2 to TRBJ2-4, with 9 bases that match TRBD1. The J call is doubtful: the DNA matches TRBJ2-7 better. Germline V CDR1 and CDR2: LGHNA, YNFKEQ. The CDR3 is made up of 18 amino acids. The CDR3 DNA reads as TGTGCCAGCAGCCAAGATCAATCGAGGTGGGACAGGGCGGGCGAGCAGTACTTC. This codes for CASSQDQSRWDRAGEQYF.

This clonotype appeared a single time. V and J are TRBV20-1 and TRBJ2-4; 9 positions agree with TRBD1. The DNA end lines up better with TRBJ2-7; the J call may be wrong. The germline V gene encodes CDR1 DFQATT and CDR2 SNEGSKA (reference sequence). This CDR3 has 14 residues. Written as DNA, the CDR3 is TGCAGTGCTAGAGCCAGGACAGGGGACTACGAGCAGTACTTC. Translation: CSARARTGDYEQYF.

Regarding this clonotype: With a much larger clone just one base away, this may be a read error. The rearrangement uses TRBV20-1 and TRBJ2-5, with 12 bases matching TRBD2. After removal of 5 bases from V and 4 bases from J, the junction contained 2 bases not matched to a gene. This CDR3 is built from 13 residues. In germline, CDR1 is DFQATT, CDR2 SNEGSKA (reference sequence). The DNA of the CDR3 is TGCAGTGCTGGGACTAGCGGGTTAGAGACCCAGTACTTC. Translating it yields CSAGTSGLETQYF.

A few counts support this clonotype. The rearrangement links TRBV6-2 or TRBV6-3 to TRBJ2-7, with D possibly matching TRBD1 (6 bases). The CDR3 is 15 residues long. The germline V and J ends were trimmed by 2 bases and 2 bases, with 13 bases remaining between them. Per germline, CDR1 MNHEY and CDR2 SVGEGT. The CDR3 DNA reads TGTGCCAGCAGTTACCTCCCCGGACAGACCTACGAGCAGTACTTC. Protein sequence: CASSYLPGQTYEQYF.

The chain combines TRBV12-3 or TRBV12-4 with TRBJ1-4; 8 bases agree with TRBD1. The CDR3 spans 15 residues. V was clipped by 5 bases and J by 12 bases; unmatched bases: 14. The CDR3 spells CASSPGQGSVPELFF. CDR3 nucleotide sequence: TGTGCCAGCAGTCCCGGACAGGGCAGTGTTCCGGAACTGTTTTTT.

This clonotype has just one count. The chain employs TRBV7-2 and TRBJ2-5; the match to TRBD2 covers 9 bases. This CDR3 comprises 16 residues. Germline V gene lookup returns CDR1 SGHTA and CDR2 FQGNSA. V dropped 5 bases and J dropped 1; count of bases not matched to a gene: 8. The CDR3 is CASSPRSGRTQETQYF. CDR3 nucleotides: TGTGCCAGCAGCCCCCGTAGCGGGAGAACCCAAGAGACCCAGTACTTC.

The V and J genes are TRBV7-8 and TRBJ2-5, with D perhaps matching TRBD1 (5 bases). The V end was cut by 4 bases, the J end by 1 base, with 13 bases between. The CDR3 runs to 15 residues. The germline V gene has CDR1 SGHVS and CDR2 FQNEAQ. The CDR3 loop is CASSSYRNLQETQYF. The DNA of the CDR3 is TGTGCCAGCAGCTCATACAGGAACCTCCAAGAGACCCAGTACTTC.

The sample holds many counts of this clonotype. The V and J genes are TRBV7-2 and TRBJ2-3; 10 bases fit TRBD2. The CDR3 has 17 residues. Germline CDR1 SGHTA, CDR2 FQGNSA. V lost 3 bases and J lost 8; bases outside the gene matches: 14. The CDR3 nucleotides read TGTGCCAGCAGCTTGGGTTCTAGCGGGAGATTTTTTGGTACGCAGTATTTT. It codes for CASSLGSSGRFFGTQYF.